This T cell receptor (beta chain) was captured by sequencing in a study of identical twins. Study-level results: Twins showed weaker excess sharing in their beta out-of-frame sequences.

TCRdb called the 5' RACE reads again in MiXCR, with one record for every CDR3 protein. The sample contains 1.5 million to 2 million distinct CDR3 sequences, more than 30% of which appear only once. This clonotype was found a few times. Its antigen is still unknown. The V and J ends lost 2 bases and 8 bases respectively, with 9 bases between them. Germline V gene lookup returns CDR1 MNHNY and CDR2 SVGAGI (reference sequence). There are 12 residues in the CDR3. The genes are TRBV6-6 and TRBJ1-2; a weak D match, TRBD1 (5 bases). The receptor was isolated from a newborn girl in good health. Input material: cord blood. CDR3: CASSYNRGGYTF. The CDR3, as DNA: TGTGCCAGCAGTTACAATCGGGGCGGCTACACCTTC.